Sequencing of this T cell receptor (beta chain) was carried out in a study of blood T cell repertoires in COVID-19. As for the study in general: Samples representing acute and convalescent COVID-19 were sourced from the United States, Italy and Spain. PBMCs, B-cell-depleted T cells, or T cells were the source of the cDNA or gDNA that made up the material.

Original processing notes: Amplification with reference gene primers provided the estimates of nucleated cell counts. Here immunoSEQ multiplex PCR was the method, and the copy in TCRdb shows in-frame clones only, minus some. The V and J calls and clone size were taken over from that table, and D and trimming were inferred from the DNA. The sample holds over 200,000 clones, just over 85% seen once. The clonotype comes from a man aged 18-30 years with active or convalescent COVID-19. The sequenced sample consisted of peripheral blood.

The CDR3 nucleotides read TGTGCTAGTGGTTTGGGGCAACAGGGCTCACCCCTCCACTTT. Amino acid sequence: CASGLGQQGSPLHF. V gene TRBV12-5 combines with J gene TRBJ1-6, with D maybe TRBD1 (6 bases). Germline CDR1 LGHNT, CDR2 FRNRAP. V lost 1 base, J lost 10 bases, and 11 bases lay in between. The CDR3 loop spans 14 amino acids.